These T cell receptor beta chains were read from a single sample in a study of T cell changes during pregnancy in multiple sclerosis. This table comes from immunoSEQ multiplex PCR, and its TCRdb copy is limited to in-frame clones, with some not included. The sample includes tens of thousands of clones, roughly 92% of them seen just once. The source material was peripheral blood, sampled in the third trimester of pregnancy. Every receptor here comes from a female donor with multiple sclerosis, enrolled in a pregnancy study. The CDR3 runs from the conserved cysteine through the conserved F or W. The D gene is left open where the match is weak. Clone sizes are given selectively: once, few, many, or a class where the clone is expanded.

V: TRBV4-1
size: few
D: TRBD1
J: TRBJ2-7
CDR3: CASSQETGLGYEQYF
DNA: TGCGCCAGCAGCCAGGAGACAGGGTTAGGCTACGAGCAGTACTTC

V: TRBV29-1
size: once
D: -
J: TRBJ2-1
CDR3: CSVEGANEQFF
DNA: TGCAGCGTTGAAGGGGCCAATGAGCAGTTCTTC

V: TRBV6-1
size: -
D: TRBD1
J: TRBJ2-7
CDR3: CASRLDRGRYEQYF
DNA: TGTGCCAGCAGACTTGACAGGGGTCGGTACGAGCAGTACTTC

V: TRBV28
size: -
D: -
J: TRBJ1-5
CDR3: CASSFYRDNQPQHF
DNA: TGTGCCAGCAGTTTTTACAGGGACAATCAGCCCCAGCATTTT

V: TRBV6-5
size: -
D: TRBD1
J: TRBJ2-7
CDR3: CATKTGTYEQYF
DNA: TGTGCCACCAAGACAGGGACCTACGAGCAGTACTTC

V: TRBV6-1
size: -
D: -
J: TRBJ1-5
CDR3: CASSESTGVSNQPQHF
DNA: TGTGCCAGCAGTGAATCCACGGGGGTCAGCAATCAGCCCCAGCATTTT

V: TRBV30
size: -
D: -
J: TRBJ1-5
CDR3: CAWSVHGFKVTADQPQHF
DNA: TGTGCCTGGAGTGTACACGGTTTCAAGGTAACAGCGGATCAGCCCCAGCATTTT

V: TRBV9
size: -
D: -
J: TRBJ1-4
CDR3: CASSVEGRSNEKLFF
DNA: TGTGCCAGCAGCGTAGAAGGCAGGTCTAATGAAAAACTGTTTTTT

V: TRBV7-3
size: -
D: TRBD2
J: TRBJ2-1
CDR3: CASSLASGTHNEQFF
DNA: TGTGCCAGCAGCTTAGCTAGCGGGACCCACAATGAGCAGTTCTTC

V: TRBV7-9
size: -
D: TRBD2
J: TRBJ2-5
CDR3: CASSFRRLAGGPEETQYF
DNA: TGTGCCAGCAGCTTCCGTAGACTAGCGGGAGGGCCTGAAGAGACCCAGTACTTC

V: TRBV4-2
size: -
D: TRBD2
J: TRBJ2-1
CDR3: CASSGLADGNEQFF
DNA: TGTGCCAGCAGCGGACTAGCGGATGGCAATGAGCAGTTCTTC

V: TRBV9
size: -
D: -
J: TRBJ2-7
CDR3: CASSVGEALYEQYF
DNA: TGTGCCAGCAGCGTAGGGGAGGCGCTCTACGAGCAGTACTTC

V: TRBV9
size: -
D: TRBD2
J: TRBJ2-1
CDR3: CASSVLAGVSYNEQFF
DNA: TGTGCCAGCAGCGTACTAGCGGGAGTCTCCTACAATGAGCAGTTCTTC

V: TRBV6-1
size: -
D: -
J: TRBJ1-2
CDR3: CASSERGWGNGYTF
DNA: TGTGCCAGCAGTGAGAGGGGGTGGGGGAATGGCTACACCTTC

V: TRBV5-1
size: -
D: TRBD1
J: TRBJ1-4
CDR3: CASSFTGASNEKLFF
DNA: TGCGCCAGCAGCTTTACAGGGGCTTCTAATGAAAAACTGTTTTTT

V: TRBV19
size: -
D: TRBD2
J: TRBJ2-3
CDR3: CASTMGRTSGFTDTQYF
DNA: TGTGCCAGTACCATGGGGAGAACTAGCGGGTTCACAGATACGCAGTATTTT

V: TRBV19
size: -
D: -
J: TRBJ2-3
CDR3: CATSLQGLSDTQYF
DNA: TGTGCCACCTCGTTACAGGGTCTCTCAGATACGCAGTATTTT

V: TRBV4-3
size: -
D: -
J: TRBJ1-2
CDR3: CASSQARAYGYTF
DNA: TGCGCCAGCAGCCAAGCCAGGGCGTATGGCTACACCTTC

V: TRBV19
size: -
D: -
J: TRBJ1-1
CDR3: CASSIGTYVFF
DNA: TGTGCCAGTAGTATCGGGACATATGTTTTCTTT

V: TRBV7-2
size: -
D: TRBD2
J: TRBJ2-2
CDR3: CASSQPGLAGVTGELFF
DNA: TGTGCCAGCAGCCAGCCGGGACTAGCGGGAGTTACCGGGGAGCTGTTTTTT

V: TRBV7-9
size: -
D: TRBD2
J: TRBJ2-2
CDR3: CASTKKEDTSAGTGELFF
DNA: TGTGCCAGCACCAAAAAGGAGGACACTAGCGCGGGCACCGGGGAGCTGTTTTTT

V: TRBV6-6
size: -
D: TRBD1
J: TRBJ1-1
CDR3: CASSYRDRATEAFF
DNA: TGTGCCAGCAGTTATCGTGACAGGGCTACTGAAGCTTTCTTT

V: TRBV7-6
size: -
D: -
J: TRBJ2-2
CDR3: CASSITGTPNTGELFF
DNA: TGTGCCAGCAGCATTACCGGGACTCCAAACACCGGGGAGCTGTTTTTT

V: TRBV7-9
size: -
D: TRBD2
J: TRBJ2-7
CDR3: CASSISGSYEQYF
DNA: TGTGCCAGCAGTATCAGCGGGAGCTACGAGCAGTACTTC

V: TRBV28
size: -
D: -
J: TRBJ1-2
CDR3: CASIKEGEGYTF
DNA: TGTGCCAGCATCAAAGAGGGGGAAGGCTACACCTTC

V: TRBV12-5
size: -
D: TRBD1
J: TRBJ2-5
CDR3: CASGLGTGKETQYF
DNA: TGTGCTAGTGGTTTAGGGACAGGGAAGGAGACCCAGTACTTC

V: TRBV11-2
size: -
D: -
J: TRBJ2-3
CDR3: CASSLDLGFTDTQYF
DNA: TGTGCCAGCAGCTTAGATCTTGGCTTCACAGATACGCAGTATTTT

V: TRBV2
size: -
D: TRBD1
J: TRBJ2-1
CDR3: CASHQGQNNEQFF
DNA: TGTGCCAGCCACCAGGGACAGAACAATGAGCAGTTCTTC

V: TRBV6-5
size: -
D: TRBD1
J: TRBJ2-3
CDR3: CASSLDRADTQYF
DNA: TGTGCCAGCAGTCTGGACAGGGCGGATACGCAGTATTTT

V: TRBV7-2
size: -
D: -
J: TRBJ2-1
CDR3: CASSLNHGRLNEQFF
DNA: TGTGCCAGCAGCTTAAACCACGGGAGACTCAATGAGCAGTTCTTC

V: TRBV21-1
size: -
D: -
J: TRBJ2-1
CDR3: CASFLAMPRAEQFF
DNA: TGTGCCAGTTTCTTAGCCATGCCGCGGGCGGAGCAGTTCTTC

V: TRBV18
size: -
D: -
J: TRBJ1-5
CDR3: CASSPENGQFNQPQHF
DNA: TGTGCCAGCTCACCAGAAAATGGACAGTTCAATCAGCCCCAGCATTTT

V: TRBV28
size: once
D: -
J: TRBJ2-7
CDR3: CASEGQGLTYEQYF
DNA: TGTGCCAGCGAAGGGCAGGGCCTTACCTACGAGCAGTACTTC

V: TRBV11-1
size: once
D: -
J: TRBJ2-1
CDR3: CASRRGAGPSSYNEQFF
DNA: TGTGCCAGCAGACGGGGGGCGGGACCCAGCTCCTACAATGAGCAGTTCTTC

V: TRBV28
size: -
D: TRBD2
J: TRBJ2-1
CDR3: CASSSREPSGVNYNEQFF
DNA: TGTGCCAGCAGTTCCAGGGAACCTAGCGGCGTTAACTACAATGAGCAGTTCTTC

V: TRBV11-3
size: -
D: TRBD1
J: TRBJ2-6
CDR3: CASSSRTGGYPQPGANVLTF
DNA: TGTGCCAGCAGCTCAAGGACAGGGGGGTATCCCCAGCCTGGGGCCAACGTCCTGACTTTC

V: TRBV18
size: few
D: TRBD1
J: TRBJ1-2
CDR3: CASSPQRQGDNGYTF
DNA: TGTGCCAGCTCACCGCAAAGACAGGGTGACAATGGCTACACCTTC

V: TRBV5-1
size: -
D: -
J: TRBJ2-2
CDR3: CASSKSFPNGELFF
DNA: TGCGCCAGCAGCAAGAGTTTCCCCAACGGGGAGCTGTTTTTT

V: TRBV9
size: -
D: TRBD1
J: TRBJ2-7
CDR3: CASSLGGTGGYEQYF
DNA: TGTGCCAGCAGCCTAGGGGGGACAGGGGGCTACGAGCAGTACTTC

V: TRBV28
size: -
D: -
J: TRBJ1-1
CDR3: CASSLAGSPEAFF
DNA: TGTGCCAGCAGTTTAGCGGGTAGCCCTGAAGCTTTCTTT

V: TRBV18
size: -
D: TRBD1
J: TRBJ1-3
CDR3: CASSPLDRAGGNTIYF
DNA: TGTGCCAGCTCACCACTGGACAGGGCTGGCGGAAACACCATATATTTT

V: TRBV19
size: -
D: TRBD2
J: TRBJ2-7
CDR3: CASSTKARLAGVLDEQYF
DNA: TGTGCCAGTAGTACTAAAGCTCGACTAGCGGGAGTCTTGGACGAGCAGTACTTC

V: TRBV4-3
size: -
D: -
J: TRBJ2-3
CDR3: CASSQALSREGDTQYF
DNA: TGCGCCAGCAGCCAAGCCCTTTCGCGGGAAGGAGATACGCAGTATTTT

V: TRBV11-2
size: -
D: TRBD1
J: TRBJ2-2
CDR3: CASSGPGQGYTGELFF
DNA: TGTGCCAGCAGCGGACCGGGACAGGGGTACACCGGGGAGCTGTTTTTT

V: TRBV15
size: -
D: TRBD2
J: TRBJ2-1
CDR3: CATSRDRFRGSGRDNEQFF
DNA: TGTGCCACCAGCAGAGATAGGTTCCGGGGTAGCGGGAGGGACAATGAGCAGTTCTTC

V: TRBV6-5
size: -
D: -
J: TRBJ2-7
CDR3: CASSYSTDSYEQYF
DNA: TGTGCCAGCAGTTACTCCACGGACAGCTACGAGCAGTACTTC

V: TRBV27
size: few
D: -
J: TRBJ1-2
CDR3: CASSLSIDFPNYGYTF
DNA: TGTGCCAGCAGTTTATCGATAGACTTTCCGAACTATGGCTACACCTTC

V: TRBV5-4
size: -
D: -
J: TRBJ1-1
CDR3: CASSLGGMNTEAFF
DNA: TGTGCCAGCAGCCTAGGGGGTATGAACACTGAAGCTTTCTTT

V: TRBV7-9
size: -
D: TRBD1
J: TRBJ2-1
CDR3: CASSPFGTGAYNEQFF
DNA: TGTGCCAGCAGCCCATTCGGGACAGGGGCTTACAATGAGCAGTTCTTC

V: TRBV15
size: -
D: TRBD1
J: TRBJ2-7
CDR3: CATSSDRVEYEQYF
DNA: TGTGCCACCAGCAGTGACAGGGTGGAATACGAGCAGTACTTC

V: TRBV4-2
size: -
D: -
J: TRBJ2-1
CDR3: CASSQDPGNEQFF
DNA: TGTGCCAGCAGCCAAGATCCAGGGAATGAGCAGTTCTTC

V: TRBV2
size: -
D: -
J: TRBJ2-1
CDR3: CASSVLSYNEQFF
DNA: TGTGCCAGCAGTGTCCTGTCTTACAATGAGCAGTTCTTC

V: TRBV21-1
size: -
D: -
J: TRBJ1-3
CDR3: CASSKTYRDRLSGNTIYF
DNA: TGTGCCAGCAGCAAAACGTACCGGGACAGGCTCTCTGGAAACACCATATATTTT